A single sample is the source of the 18 T cell receptor beta chains below, sequenced in a study of Ad26.COV2.S vaccination and SARS-CoV-2 variants. Sequencing was performed with immunoSEQ multiplex PCR; in TCRdb, only in-frame clones are kept and a portion is missing. The sample yields some 460,000 clones, 80% to 90% seen once. Sample treatment: around 19 received Ad26.COV2.S at low or high dose, single or two shots; five or six received placebo; per-sample allocation not given. The investigators took samples on day 63 after the first vaccine or placebo injection. Sequenced material: peripheral blood, taken in a trial of Ad26.COV2.S vaccine versus placebo. The receptor source for this set is a person between 18 and 65 years old who received the Ad26.COV2.S COVID-19 vaccine or a placebo.

This clone turned up a few times. V gene TRBV7-2 combines with J gene TRBJ2-7, with 9 bases lining up with TRBD2. CDR3 length: 14 residues. J gave up 6 bases and V 6 bases, and 9 bases lay outside the gene matches. CDR1 SGHTA and CDR2 FQGNSA come from the germline V gene. The CDR3: CASSFSSGRREQYF. The CDR3 DNA is TGTGCCAGCAGTTTTTCGAGCGGGAGGCGCGAGCAGTACTTC.

This rearrangement joins TRBV7-9 to TRBJ2-2; possibly TRBD2 for D (5 bases). Germline CDR1 reads SEHNR; CDR2 reads FQNEAQ (reference sequence). The CDR3 length is 13 residues. Trimming removed 5 bases from V and 5 bases from J, with 9 bases in between. The CDR3 coding sequence is TGTGCCAGCAGCGAGGGCTGGACCGGGGAGCTGTTTTTT. This translates into CASSEGWTGELFF.

This clone occurred once. The chain combines TRBV28 with TRBJ2-5; 11 bases are a match to TRBD2. V lost 5 bases, J lost 4 bases, and 15 bases stayed unmatched. Germline V CDR1 and CDR2: MDHEN, SYDVKM. CDR3 length: 18 amino acids. DNA of the CDR3: TGTGCCAGCAGTCCCGATCGCCTAGCGGGGGGCCGAGGAGAGACCCAGTACTTC. It is translated as CASSPDRLAGGRGETQYF.

This chain links TRBV29-1 with TRBJ1-2; TRBD1 agrees at 7 bases. Germline-derived CDR1 and CDR2 are SQVTM and ANQGSEA. V trimming: 1 base; J trimming: 8 bases; junction bases outside the gene matches: 7. This CDR3 spans 13 amino acids. The CDR3 protein is CSVEVGQRWGYTF. The CDR3 DNA follows: TGCAGCGTTGAAGTGGGACAGCGGTGGGGCTACACCTTC.

The chain employs TRBV4-2 and TRBJ2-5, with TRBD2 as a possible D gene (6 bases). Trimming left V 3 bases short and J 4 bases short, with 12 bases between. Per germline, CDR1 LGHNA and CDR2 YNFKEQ. This CDR3 is 14 amino acids long. The DNA for the CDR3 is TGTGCCAGCAGCCAGGGGACTGGGGGAGAGACCCAGTACTTC. Translation gives CASSQGTGGETQYF.

V gene TRBV6-6 combines with J gene TRBJ2-1; no firm D call. Germline V gene lookup returns CDR1 MNHNY and CDR2 SVGAGI (reference sequence). The length of the CDR3 is 13 residues. Trimming took 5 bases from V and 3 from J, leaving 8 bases between them. CDR3 sequence: CASSDDFYNEQFF. The CDR3 nucleotides read TGTGCCAGCAGTGATGACTTCTACAATGAGCAGTTCTTC.

This clone was detected only once. J is TRBJ1-4 and V is TRBV28, with 7 bases that match TRBD1. Trimming took 5 bases from V and 0 from J; bases not matched to a gene: 3. Germline CDR1 and CDR2: MDHEN and SYDVKM. This CDR3 is 15 amino acids long. CDR3 coding DNA: TGTGCCAGCAGTGGGACAGCCGCAACTAATGAAAAACTGTTTTTT. It translates to CASSGTAATNEKLFF.

The J gene is TRBJ1-4, the V gene TRBV9, with TRBD1 matching over 9 bases. This CDR3 contains 16 residues. Trimming took 4 bases from V and 3 from J; bases not matched to a gene: 7. Germline values: CDR1 SGDLS, CDR2 YYNGEE. The CDR3 reads CASSPSQGAPNEKLFF. CDR3 in DNA: TGTGCCAGCAGCCCCTCACAGGGGGCCCCTAATGAAAAACTGTTTTTT.

This clone was seen ten or more times. V usage is TRBV7-9 and J usage is TRBJ2-5; D is unresolved. Looked up from germline, CDR1 is SEHNR and CDR2 is FQNEAQ (reference sequence). The CDR3 length is 12 residues. V lost 5 bases and J lost 4, with 8 bases in between. The CDR3 bases are TGTGCCAGCAGCCCAGAGGCAGAGACCCAGTACTTC. Its protein is CASSPEAETQYF.

This rearrangement joins TRBV4-3 to TRBJ1-2, with TRBD1 as a possible D gene (6 bases). The CDR3 runs 15 residues. V dropped 4 bases and J dropped 2 bases, with 14 bases sitting between them. Looked up from germline, CDR1 is LGHNA and CDR2 is YSLEER. The CDR3 here is CASSLKRQENYGYTF. The CDR3 DNA sequence: TGCGCCAGCAGCCTTAAGAGACAGGAAAACTATGGCTACACCTTC.

This clone has just one count. V is TRBV7-6 and J is TRBJ2-3, with TRBD2 matching over 11 bases. Losses at the gene ends were 4 bases for V and 2 bases for J; bases not matched to a gene: 5. Looked up from germline, CDR1 is SGHVS and CDR2 is FNYEAQ. The CDR3 consists of 16 residues. As DNA, the CDR3 is TGTGCCAGCAGCTCTCCGGGACTAGCGGACACAGATACGCAGTATTTT. Its protein is CASSSPGLADTDTQYF.

V gene TRBV15 combines with J gene TRBJ2-7; D is ambiguous. In germline, CDR1 is LNHNV, CDR2 YYDKDF (reference sequence). The CDR3 spans 15 residues. V was cut by 2 bases and J by 3 bases, with 14 bases left in between. The CDR3 reads CATSRTRTQNYEQYF. The CDR3 nucleotides are TGTGCCACCAGCAGAACCAGGACGCAGAACTACGAGCAGTACTTC.

The chain is built from TRBV20-1 and TRBJ1-6; 10 bases align to TRBD1. The CDR3 is 16 residues long. The V and J ends lost 3 bases and 5 bases, in that order; junction bases with no gene match: 7. Germline V gives CDR1 DFQATT, CDR2 SNEGSKA (reference sequence). CDR3 region: CSASGGDRGNNSPLHF. The CDR3 DNA reads TGCAGTGCTAGTGGGGGGGACAGGGGAAATAATTCACCCCTCCACTTT.

The chain employs TRBV9 and TRBJ2-3, with 11 bases aligning to TRBD2. This CDR3 spans 20 amino acids. Per the germline V gene, CDR1 is SGDLS and CDR2 is YYNGEE. V shed 4 bases, J shed 0 bases, and the junction held 16 bases outside the gene matches. The CDR3 nucleotides are TGTGCCAGCAGCAGTAGCCCCCGGCTAGCGGGGGGCGCTAGCACAGATACGCAGTATTTT. As protein: CASSSSPRLAGGASTDTQYF.

The chain links TRBV9 to TRBJ1-5; 7 positions agree with TRBD1. CDR1 and CDR2 (germline): SGDLS, YYNGEE. This CDR3 region has 15 residues. V gave up 3 bases and J gave up 7 bases; unmatched junction bases: 10. The CDR3 here is CASSEGQSPDQPQHF. CDR3 DNA: TGTGCCAGCAGCGAGGGACAGTCTCCCGACCAGCCCCAGCATTTT.

This clone was detected only once. In DNA, the CDR3 is TGTGCCACCAGCAGAGCTCAGGGGGCCTCCTACGAGCAGTACTTC. It translates to CATSRAQGASYEQYF. The chain recombines TRBV15 with TRBJ2-7; 8 bases are a match to TRBD1. The germline V gene encodes CDR1 LNHNV and CDR2 YYDKDF (reference sequence). This CDR3 has 15 residues. V shed 1 base and J 0 bases; nucleotides not matched to a gene: 2. Full variable domain (remainder filled in from reference TRBV15 and TRBJ2-7): DAMVIQNPRYQVTQFGKPVTLSCSQTLNHNVMYWYQQKSSQAPKLLFHYYDKDFNNEADTPDNFQSRRPNTSFCFLDIRSPGLGDTAMYLCATSRAQGASYEQYFGPGTRLTVT.

The chain has TRBV28 and TRBJ1-6; D is unresolved. The length of the CDR3 is 16 residues. V was trimmed by 3 bases and J by 7 bases, leaving 16 bases between them. The germline V gene encodes CDR1 MDHEN and CDR2 SYDVKM. For the CDR3, the DNA is TGTGCCAGCAGTTTCGGGGTCGGAACCTTAAATTCACCCCTCCACTTT. Translation: CASSFGVGTLNSPLHF.

This clone was seen just once. Other DNA sequences in the same sample also yield this CDR3. The gene calls are TRBV20-1 and TRBJ1-2; possibly TRBD1 for D (5 bases). CDR3 length: 11 residues. Looked up from germline, CDR1 is DFQATT and CDR2 is SNEGSKA (reference sequence). The germline V and J ends were trimmed by 6 bases and 2 bases, with 7 bases remaining between them. Here the CDR3 DNA reads TGCAGTGCCGGGGGGAACTATGGCTACACCTTC. This encodes CSAGGNYGYTF.